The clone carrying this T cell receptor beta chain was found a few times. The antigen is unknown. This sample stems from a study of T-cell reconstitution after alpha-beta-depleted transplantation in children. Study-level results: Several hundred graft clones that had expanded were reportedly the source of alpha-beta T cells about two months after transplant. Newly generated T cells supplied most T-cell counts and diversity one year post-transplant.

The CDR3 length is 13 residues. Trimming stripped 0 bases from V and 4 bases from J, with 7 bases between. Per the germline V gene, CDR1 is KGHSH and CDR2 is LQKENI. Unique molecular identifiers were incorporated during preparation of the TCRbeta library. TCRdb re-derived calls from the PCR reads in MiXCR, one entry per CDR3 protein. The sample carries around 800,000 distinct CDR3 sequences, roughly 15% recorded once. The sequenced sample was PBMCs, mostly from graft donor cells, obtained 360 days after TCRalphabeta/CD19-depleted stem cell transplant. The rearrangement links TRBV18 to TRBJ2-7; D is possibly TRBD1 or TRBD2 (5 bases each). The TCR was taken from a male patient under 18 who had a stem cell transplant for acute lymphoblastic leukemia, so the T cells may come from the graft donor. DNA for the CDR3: TGTGCCAGCTCACCACCTGAGGGGTACGAGCAGTACTTC. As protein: CASSPPEGYEQYF.